The rows below give T cell receptor beta chains drawn from one sample of a study of cytomegalovirus exposure and HLA in healthy donors. The table came from immunoSEQ multiplex PCR; TCRdb's copy has only in-frame clones and leaves some out. In the table there are some 120,000 clones, 75% to 85% of which are singletons. Source material: PBMCs. These receptor sequences come from a woman in her forties or fifties in good health and CMV-seropositive. Each CDR3 is given with its conserved first and last residue. A D gene is named only where the DNA matches it firmly. Rows may omit the clone size; those that give it use once, few, many or a size class.

>TRBJ2-2|few|TRBV4-3|-|13
TGCGCCAGCAGTTTTTCTAGGTCCGGGGAGCTGTTTTTT
CASSFSRSGELFF
>TRBJ1-3|-|TRBV12-2|-|15
TGTGCAAGTCGCCCGGAGGGGCTTGGTGGAAACACCATATATTTT
CASRPEGLGGNTIYF
>TRBJ1-1|-|TRBV27|TRBD1|16
TGTGCCAGCAGGCCCGACAGGGCGAAGAGAATCACTGAAGCTTTCTTT
CASRPDRAKRITEAFF
>TRBJ1-6|-|TRBV18|TRBD1|17
TGTGCCAGCTCACCACCGTCCGGGACAGGGGGCGGGACACCCCTCCACTTT
CASSPPSGTGGGTPLHF
>TRBJ1-2|-|TRBV5-6|-|17
TGTGCCAGCAGCCACATGTTCCGGGAGGGCCTTAACTATGGCTACACCTTC
CASSHMFREGLNYGYTF
>TRBJ2-3|-|TRBV6-4|TRBD2|15
TGTGCCAGCAGTACTAGCGGGGGCGGTAAGGGCACGCAGTATTTT
CASSTSGGGKGTQYF
>TRBJ2-2|-|TRBV30|-|14
TGTGCCTGGAGTGCCGGGTCCTTAACCGGGGAGCTGTTTTTT
CAWSAGSLTGELFF
>TRBJ2-6|-|TRBV2|TRBD1|15
TGTGCCAGCTCGACAGGGGGCTCTGGGGCCAACGTCCTGACTTTC
CASSTGGSGANVLTF
>TRBJ2-1|-|TRBV5-1|-|14
TGCGCCAGCAGCTTGGTTTCCCAGAGCGATGAGCAGTTCTTC
CASSLVSQSDEQFF
>TRBJ1-2|few|TRBV5-4|TRBD1|15
TGTGCCAGCAGCTTGTCCCCGGGACAGTATTATGGCTACACCTTC
CASSLSPGQYYGYTF
>TRBJ2-7|-|TRBV5-1|TRBD2|17
TGCGCCAGCAGCCCTTCCGGACTAGCGGGGTTCTCCTACGAGCAGTACTTC
CASSPSGLAGFSYEQYF
>TRBJ2-5|-|TRBV2|-|15
TGTGCCAGCAGTGAAGGAGTAGTTAGTGGTGAGACCCAGTACTTC
CASSEGVVSGETQYF
>TRBJ1-2|-|TRBV10-3|TRBD1|14
TGTGCCATCAGTGATAGCCTAACAGGGGACGGCTACACCTTC
CAISDSLTGDGYTF
>TRBJ2-7|-|TRBV21-1|-|17
TGTGCCAGCAGCCCAAGGACGAGGGGGCGCGGATCCTACGAGCAGTACTTC
CASSPRTRGRGSYEQYF
>TRBJ2-3|-|TRBV29-1|TRBD2|15
TGCAGCGTCCGGAACTTAGCGGGGGGGACAGATACGCAGTATTTT
CSVRNLAGGTDTQYF
>TRBJ1-2|few|TRBV7-2|-|11
TGTGCCAGCAGCTTAAGTGTGGACAGCACCTTC
CASSLSVDSTF
>TRBJ2-2|-|TRBV5-4|-|17
TGTGCCAGCAACATTCGGAGGGGCGGTTTCGACACCGGGGAGCTGTTTTTT
CASNIRRGGFDTGELFF
>TRBJ2-4|-|TRBV7-2|-|14
TGTGCCAGCAGCCCTCCGGGAGCCAAAAACATTCAGTACTTC
CASSPPGAKNIQYF
>TRBJ1-1|-|TRBV30|-|13
TGTGCCTGGAGTCAGGGGATGAACACTGAAGCTTTCTTT
CAWSQGMNTEAFF
>TRBJ1-5|-|TRBV5-8|TRBD1|17
TGTGCCAGCAGCTTAGGACAGGGAACTTATAGCAATCAGCCCCAGCATTTT
CASSLGQGTYSNQPQHF
>TRBJ1-5|few|TRBV9|TRBD1|15
TGTGCCAGCAGCCCCGGGACAGGGGAAAATCAGCCCCAGCATTTT
CASSPGTGENQPQHF
>TRBJ2-1|-|TRBV25-1|-|13
TGTGCCAGCGGATTCGCTAGCTACAATGAGCAGTTCTTC
CASGFASYNEQFF
>TRBJ2-5|-|TRBV9|-|13
TGTGCCAGCAGCGTAAAAGCGGAAGAGACCCAGTACTTC
CASSVKAEETQYF
>TRBJ2-3|-|TRBV7-3|-|14
TGTGCCAGCAGCCCAAATCTAGCTACAGATACGCAGTATTTT
CASSPNLATDTQYF
>TRBJ2-1|-|TRBV7-2|TRBD2|15
TGTGCCAGCAGCTCTCATAGCGGGTCCGGGAATGAGCAGTTCTTC
CASSSHSGSGNEQFF
>TRBJ2-2|few|TRBV11-2|-|14
TGTGCCAGCAGCGGGACAACGAACACCGGGGAGCTGTTTTTT
CASSGTTNTGELFF
>TRBJ2-5|-|TRBV7-2|TRBD2|15
TGTGCCAGCAGCTTACCGAGGGCGGGGGAACCGCAGACGTACTTC
CASSLPRAGEPQTYF
>TRBJ1-4|few|TRBV25-1|-|14
TGTGCCAGCAGCCCACAAGGCGGGGGTGAAAAACTGTTTTTT
CASSPQGGGEKLFF
>TRBJ2-2|few|TRBV12-5|TRBD2|14
TGTGCTAGTGGTTCCAGCGGGGGTACCGGGGAGCTGTTTTTT
CASGSSGGTGELFF
>TRBJ2-4|-|TRBV6-1|-|15
TGTGCCAGCCTCAATTCTATCCTAGCCAAAAACATTCAGTACTTC
CASLNSILAKNIQYF
>TRBJ1-5|-|TRBV7-9|TRBD1|15
TGTGCCAGCAGTCCGGGACAGGGGTTCAATCAGCCCCAGCATTTT
CASSPGQGFNQPQHF
>TRBJ2-7|-|TRBV7-9|TRBD1|15
TGTTCCAGCAGCCACGGAGGCAGGGGGCTATACGAGCAGTACTTC
CSSSHGGRGLYEQYF
>TRBJ1-1|-|TRBV2|-|16
TGTGCCAGCAGCTACGGCGGGGGGGGCTTGAACACTGAAGCTTTCTTT
CASSYGGGGLNTEAFF
>TRBJ1-1|-|TRBV18|TRBD1|14
TGTGCCAGCTCAAAGGGGGCCGGGAACACTGAAGCTTTCTTT
CASSKGAGNTEAFF
>TRBJ1-1|few|TRBV18|-|16
TGTGCCAGCTCACCAAGGACTAATCGCGCCTCCACTGAAGCTTTCTTT
CASSPRTNRASTEAFF
>TRBJ1-1|many|TRBV7-9|-|15
TGTGCCAGCAGCTTAGGGGGGGATCATGGCACTGAAGCTTTCTTT
CASSLGGDHGTEAFF
>TRBJ2-5|-|TRBV7-3|-|13
TGTGCCACCGGGCGGGGGCCCCAAGAGACCCAGTACTTC
CATGRGPQETQYF